This TCR beta chain was sequenced in a study of CD8 T cells in ankylosing spondylitis. Whole-study findings and limits: Some motif variants had been reported before (in reactive arthritis synovial fluid and blood). Clones linked to disease were reported to show significant enrichment in matched ankylosing spondylitis synovial fluid.

Each CDR3 protein gets one entry after TCRdb re-called the 5' RACE reads with MiXCR. The table lists approximately 190,000 distinct CDR3 sequences, 13% of them singletons. The trim removed 5 bases at V and 1 base at J, leaving 14 bases unmatched. CDR3 length equals 19 residues. Per the germline V gene, CDR1 is SGHAT and CDR2 is FQDESV (reference sequence). This clonotype has a count of ten or more. Its target is unknown. The source material was blood, either unsorted or a sorted T cell fraction (not recorded which). This receptor was identified in a female donor with ankylosing spondylitis or in good health (not recorded which). J is TRBJ2-6 and V is TRBV11-1, with 7 bases aligning to TRBD1. CDR3 DNA sequence: TGTGCCAGCAGCCGAATTACCGGGACAGCTTATTCTGGGGCCAACGTCCTGACTTTC. Its translation is CASSRITGTAYSGANVLTF.